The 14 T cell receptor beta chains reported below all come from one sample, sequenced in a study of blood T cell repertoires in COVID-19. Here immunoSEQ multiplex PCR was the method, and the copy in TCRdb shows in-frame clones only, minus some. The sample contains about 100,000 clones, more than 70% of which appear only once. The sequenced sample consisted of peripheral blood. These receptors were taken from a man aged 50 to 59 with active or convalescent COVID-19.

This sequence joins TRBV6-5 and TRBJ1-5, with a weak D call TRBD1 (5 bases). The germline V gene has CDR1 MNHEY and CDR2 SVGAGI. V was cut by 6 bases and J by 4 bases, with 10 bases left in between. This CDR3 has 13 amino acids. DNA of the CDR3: TGTGCCAGCAGACCGAAGGGGAATCAGCCCCAGCATTTT. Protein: CASRPKGNQPQHF.

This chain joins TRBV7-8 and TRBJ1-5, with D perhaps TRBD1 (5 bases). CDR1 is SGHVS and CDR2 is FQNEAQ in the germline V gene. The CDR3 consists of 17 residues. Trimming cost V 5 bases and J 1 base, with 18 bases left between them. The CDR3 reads CASSLIGGAQSNQPQHF. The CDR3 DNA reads TGTGCCAGCAGCCTTATTGGAGGGGCACAAAGCAATCAGCCCCAGCATTTT.

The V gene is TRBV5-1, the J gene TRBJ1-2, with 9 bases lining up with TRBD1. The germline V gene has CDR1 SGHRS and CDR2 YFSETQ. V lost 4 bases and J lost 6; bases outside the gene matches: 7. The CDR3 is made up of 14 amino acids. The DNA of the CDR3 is TGCGCCAGCAGCCACGGGACAGGGAGGGATGGCTACACCTTC. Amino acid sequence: CASSHGTGRDGYTF.

The CDR3: CASSKATPHSNSNQPQHF. For the CDR3, the DNA is TGTGCCAGCAGCAAAGCTACACCCCACAGTAATAGCAATCAGCCCCAGCATTTT. J is TRBJ1-5 and V is TRBV21-1; the table calls TRBD1, which could not be checked here. TRBV21-1 is termed a pseudogene. This CDR3 spans 18 amino acids.

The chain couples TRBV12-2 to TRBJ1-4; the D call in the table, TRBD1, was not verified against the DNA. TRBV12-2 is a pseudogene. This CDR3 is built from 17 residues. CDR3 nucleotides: TGTGCAAGTCGCTTAGCAACAGGGTGGGGAACTAATGAAAAACTGTTTTTT. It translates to CASRLATGWGTNEKLFF.

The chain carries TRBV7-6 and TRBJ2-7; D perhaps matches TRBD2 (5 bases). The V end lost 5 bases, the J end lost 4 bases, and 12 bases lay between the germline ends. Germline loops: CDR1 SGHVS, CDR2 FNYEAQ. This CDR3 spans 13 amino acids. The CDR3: CASSPGVAYEQYF. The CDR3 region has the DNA TGTGCCAGCAGCCCCGGGGTAGCGTACGAGCAGTACTTC.

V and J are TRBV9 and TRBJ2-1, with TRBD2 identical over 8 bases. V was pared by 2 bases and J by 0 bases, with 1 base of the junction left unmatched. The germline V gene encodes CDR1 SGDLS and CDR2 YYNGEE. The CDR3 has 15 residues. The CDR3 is CASSVSGSSYNEQFF. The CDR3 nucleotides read TGTGCCAGCAGCGTCAGCGGGAGCTCCTACAATGAGCAGTTCTTC.

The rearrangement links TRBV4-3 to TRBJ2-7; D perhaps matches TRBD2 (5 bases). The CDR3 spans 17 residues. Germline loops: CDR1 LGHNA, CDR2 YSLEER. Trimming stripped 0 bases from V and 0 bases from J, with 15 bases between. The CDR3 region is CASSQERGRDLSYEQYF. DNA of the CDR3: TGCGCCAGCAGCCAAGAACGCGGGCGCGACCTCTCCTACGAGCAGTACTTC.

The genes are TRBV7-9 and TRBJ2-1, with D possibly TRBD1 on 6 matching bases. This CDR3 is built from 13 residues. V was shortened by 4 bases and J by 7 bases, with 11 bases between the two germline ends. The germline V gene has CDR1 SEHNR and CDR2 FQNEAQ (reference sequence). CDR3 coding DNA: TGTGCCAGCAGCTCCGACAGGACAAATGAGCAGTTCTTC. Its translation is CASSSDRTNEQFF. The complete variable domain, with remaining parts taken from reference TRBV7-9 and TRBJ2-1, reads DTGVSQNPRHKITKRGQNVTFRCDPISEHNRLYWYRQTLGQGPEFLTYFQNEAQLEKSRLLSDRFSAERPKGSFSTLEIQRTEQGDSAMYLCASSSDRTNEQFFGPGTRLTVL.

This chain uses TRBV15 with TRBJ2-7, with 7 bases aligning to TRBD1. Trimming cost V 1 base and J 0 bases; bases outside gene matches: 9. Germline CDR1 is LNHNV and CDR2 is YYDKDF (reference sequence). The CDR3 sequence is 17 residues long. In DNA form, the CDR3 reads TGTGCCACCAGCAGAGGCCGACAGGGATCTAACTCCTACGAGCAGTACTTC. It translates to CATSRGRQGSNSYEQYF.

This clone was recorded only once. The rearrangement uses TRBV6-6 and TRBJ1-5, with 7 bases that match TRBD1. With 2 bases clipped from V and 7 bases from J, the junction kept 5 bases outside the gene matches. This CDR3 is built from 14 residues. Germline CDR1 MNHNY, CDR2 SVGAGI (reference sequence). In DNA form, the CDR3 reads TGTGCCAGCAGTTACGACAGGGTAGCCCAGCCCCAGCATTTT. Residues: CASSYDRVAQPQHF.

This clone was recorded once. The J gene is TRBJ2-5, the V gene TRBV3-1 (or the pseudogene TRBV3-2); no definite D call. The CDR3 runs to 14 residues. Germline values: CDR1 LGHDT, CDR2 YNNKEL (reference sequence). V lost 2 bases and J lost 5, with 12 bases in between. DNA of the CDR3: TGTGCCAGCAGCCAATTTGTGGCTTCCGAGACCCAGTACTTC. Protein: CASSQFVASETQYF.

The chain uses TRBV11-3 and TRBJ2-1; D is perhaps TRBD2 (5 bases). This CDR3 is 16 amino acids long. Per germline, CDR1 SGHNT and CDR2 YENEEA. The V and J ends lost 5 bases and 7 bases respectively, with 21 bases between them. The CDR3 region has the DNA TGTGCCAGCAGCGAAGAGCTGGGAGCCTCGGGTAATGAGCAGTTCTTC. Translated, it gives CASSEELGASGNEQFF.

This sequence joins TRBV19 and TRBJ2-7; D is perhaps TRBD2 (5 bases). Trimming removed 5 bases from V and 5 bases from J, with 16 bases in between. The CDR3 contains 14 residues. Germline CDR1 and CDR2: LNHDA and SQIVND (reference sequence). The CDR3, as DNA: TGTGCCAGTAGTCCCCTTACTAGTTCCGACGAGCAGTACTTC. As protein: CASSPLTSSDEQYF.